These 10 T cell receptor beta chains came from one sample sequenced in a study of T-cell reconstitution after alpha-beta-depleted transplantation in children. Preparation of the TCRbeta library used unique molecular identifiers. TCRdb re-called the PCR reads through MiXCR, storing one row per CDR3 protein. The table has under 250,000 distinct CDR3 sequences, roughly a quarter seen once; the top ten hold roughly 5%. The sequences come from PBMCs, mostly from graft donor cells, collected 360 days after TCRalphabeta/CD19-depleted stem cell transplant. Receptors were obtained from a female patient aged 2-9 years who had a stem cell transplant for congenital amegakaryocytic thrombocytopenia, so the T cells may come from the graft donor.

This chain joins TRBV5-4 and TRBJ2-7; 9 nucleotides line up with TRBD2. This CDR3 has 14 amino acids. Germline lookup yields CDR1 SGHNT and CDR2 YYREEE (reference sequence). V shed 4 bases and J 1 base; nucleotides not matched to a gene: 3. The DNA for the CDR3 is TGTGCCAGCAGCGATAGCGGGAGTTCCTACGAGCAGTACTTC. This codes for CASSDSGSSYEQYF.

This chain connects TRBV18 to TRBJ2-1; tentative D call: TRBD2 (5 bases). Trimming shortened V by 3 bases and J by 5 bases, and 8 bases separated the two germline ends. Germline lookup yields CDR1 KGHSH and CDR2 LQKENI. This CDR3 is built from 13 residues. The DNA for the CDR3 is TGTGCCAGCTCACCCACGGGGAACAATGAGCAGTTCTTC. Protein product: CASSPTGNNEQFF.

The chain recombines TRBV20-1 with TRBJ2-2; 11 bases agree with TRBD2. Germline V gene lookup returns CDR1 DFQATT and CDR2 SNEGSKA (reference sequence). This CDR3 region has 14 residues. Trimming took 5 bases from V and 5 from J; bases not matched to a gene: 4. The CDR3 is CSALTSGRTGELFF. CDR3 nucleotides: TGCAGTGCTCTAACTAGCGGGAGAACCGGGGAGCTGTTTTTT.

The chain has TRBV7-8 and TRBJ1-2; D is unresolved. The CDR3 length is 13 residues. Germline values: CDR1 SGHVS, CDR2 FQNEAQ. V dropped 3 bases and J dropped 5 bases, with 10 bases sitting between them. The CDR3 sequence is CASSFVRGYGYTF. CDR3 nucleotide sequence: TGTGCCAGCAGCTTTGTACGCGGTTATGGCTACACCTTC.

V gene TRBV20-1 combines with J gene TRBJ1-1; possibly TRBD1 for D (6 bases). V shed 6 bases and J shed 8 bases, with 16 bases lying between them. CDR1 is DFQATT and CDR2 is SNEGSKA in the germline V gene (reference sequence). CDR3 size: 12 residues. CDR3 DNA sequence: TGCAGTGCCGATAAGGGACAATCCGAAGCTTTCTTT. It is translated as CSADKGQSEAFF.

This clonotype has a count of ten or more. The chain is built from TRBV29-1 and TRBJ2-3, with TRBD2 matching 9 bases. This CDR3 contains 14 residues. V lost 5 bases, J lost 2 bases, and 5 bases stayed unmatched. Germline V CDR1 and CDR2: SQVTM, ANQGSEA. The CDR3 reads CSVLAGPTTDTQYF. The CDR3 nucleotides are TGCAGCGTTCTAGCGGGGCCAACCACAGATACGCAGTATTTT.

This clonotype was detected a few times. The V and J genes are TRBV12-3 or TRBV12-4 and TRBJ1-2, with D maybe TRBD1 (5 bases). This CDR3 has 18 amino acids. The germline V and J ends were trimmed by 3 bases and 1 base, with 21 bases remaining between them. The CDR3, as DNA: TGTGCCAGCAGTTTTACGCGTGGTGTAGGGGCTGGTAACTATGGCTACACCTTC. Amino acid sequence: CASSFTRGVGAGNYGYTF.

The chain joins TRBV28 to TRBJ2-3; D is unresolved. This CDR3 contains 15 residues. Per germline, CDR1 MDHEN and CDR2 SYDVKM. V gave up 6 bases and J gave up 1 base, with 14 bases separating them. The CDR3 DNA reads TGTGCCAGCAGCAAAGTAGGGTGGGGCACAGATACGCAGTATTTT. Translation: CASSKVGWGTDTQYF.

V usage is TRBV12-3 or TRBV12-4 and J usage is TRBJ1-3; tentatively, D is TRBD1 (5 bases). The germline V and J ends were trimmed by 9 bases and 0 bases, with 12 bases remaining between them. This CDR3 has 14 amino acids. In DNA, the CDR3 is TGTGCCAGTAATAGGGGTGGCTCTGGAAACACCATATATTTT. Amino acids: CASNRGGSGNTIYF.

The chain employs TRBV6-5 and TRBJ2-7, with D perhaps TRBD2 (6 bases). The ends were cut back, 4 bases at V and 9 bases at J, with 16 bases in the middle. The CDR3 has 13 amino acids. CDR1 is MNHEY, CDR2 SVGAGI, per germline. As DNA, the CDR3 is TGTGCCAGCAGTTCAGCGACTAGAATCATGCAGTACTTC. This encodes CASSSATRIMQYF.